Reported below is one TCR beta chain. The antigen is not known. Each CD8+ T cell subset was flow-sorted in triplicate. Every sort contained a few hundred thousand cells. Libraries of TRB cDNA were made by 5' RACE and carried UMIs. No DNA is given; TCRdb re-called the 5' RACE reads and lists each CDR3 protein once. This sample's clone table lists roughly 63,000 distinct CDR3 sequences. This sample was included in a study of CXCR3-negative and CXCR3-positive naive CD8 T cells. Study results and caveats: Higher TRB CDR3 hydrophobicity marked CXCR3-positive naive cells relative to CXCR3-negative naive cells.

This CDR3 is built from 16 residues. This receptor was identified in a human donor in good health. Some clones in this sample may be carry-over from other donors' samples. Sequences were obtained from naive CXCR3+ CD8+ T cells from blood. Documented subset: CD45RO-CCR7+CD27+CD95- naive CD8+ T cells expressing CXCR3 (TNR3+). The J gene is TRBJ1-1, the V gene TRBV12-3 or TRBV12-4; there is no DNA to check the TCRdb D call of TRBD1. CDR3 sequence: CASSLSGTGIGTEAFF.